These T cell receptor beta chains were read from a single sample in a study of T cell repertoires in cytomegalovirus infection. TCRdb reanalysed the reads using MiXCR and keeps one entry per CDR3 protein. The table has 400,000 or so distinct CDR3 sequences, roughly a third seen once. The sample was PBMCs. The receptor set was obtained from a human donor in good health (CMV status not recorded). Some clones in this sample may be carry-over from other donors' samples. CDR3s leave out the opening cysteine and the closing phenylalanine or tryptophan.

TRBJ2-2 TRBV4-3 14 ASSQEVGGLAGELF
TRBJ1-3 TRBV12-3/TRBV12-4 14 ASSFGAADRGNTIS
TRBJ1-1 TRBV19 12 ASKTRGLNTEAF
TRBJ2-7 TRBV7-2 12 ASTTQVEDYEQY
TRBJ2-5 TRBV7-3 12 AISVSGGAETQY
TRBJ2-1 TRBV5-6 11 ASSGQPSEEQF
TRBJ1-4 TRBV27 13 ASSLSQGALEKLF
TRBJ2-7 TRBV14 12 ASSQDDGWWAQY
TRBJ1-3 TRBV7-6 14 ASSPPSGEPGNTIY
TRBJ1-1 TRBV3-1 14 ASSPRSLRANTEAF
TRBJ1-4 TRBV7-9 13 ASRRPGTQGEKLF
TRBJ2-1 TRBV6-2/TRBV6-3 13 ASKNDRGTHNEQF
TRBJ2-3 TRBV7-6 12 ASIYPGGTDTQY
TRBJ1-2 TRBV4-2 13 ASSQEDGRTYGYT
TRBJ1-3 TRBV12-3/TRBV12-4 14 ASSVKGPSSGNTIY